Each of the 11 T cell receptor beta chains below was sequenced from the same sample in a study of cytomegalovirus exposure and HLA in healthy donors. This PCR relied on a set of 60 Vbeta primers and 13 Jbeta primers. Clones were sequenced by immunoSEQ multiplex PCR, and TCRdb holds only the in-frame ones, with some missing. Altogether around 200,000 clones are present, approximately 70% being singletons, with the ten largest covering around 2.6%. Source material: PBMCs. Source of these receptors: a man in his forties in good health and CMV-seropositive.

J is TRBJ1-3 and V is TRBV28; D might be TRBD1 (6 bases). The ends were cut back, 5 bases at V and 1 base at J, with 21 bases in the middle. CDR3 length: 18 amino acids. Germline CDR1 is MDHEN and CDR2 is SYDVKM. CDR3 sequence (DNA): TGTGCCAGCAGTCCCTCCCTATCTCCGACAGGATCTGGAAACACCATATATTTT. This gives the protein CASSPSLSPTGSGNTIYF.

The chain links TRBV9 to TRBJ2-2; D perhaps matches TRBD2 (6 bases). The CDR3 loop spans 17 amino acids. In germline, CDR1 is SGDLS, CDR2 YYNGEE. V dropped 0 bases and J dropped 0 bases, with 12 bases sitting between them. As DNA, the CDR3 is TGTGCCAGCAGCGTAGACGAGGGACTTACGAACACCGGGGAGCTGTTTTTT. Protein product: CASSVDEGLTNTGELFF.

This clone has only a few counts. This sequence joins TRBV4-1 and TRBJ1-1; TRBD1 matches 7 bases. This CDR3 contains 15 residues. Unmatched junction bases numbered 9, after V lost 0 bases and J lost 8 bases. Per germline, CDR1 MGHRA and CDR2 YSYEKL. CDR3 sequence reads: CASSQDYGGQWEAFF. The CDR3 DNA follows: TGCGCCAGCAGCCAAGATTACGGGGGACAGTGGGAAGCTTTCTTT.

The CDR3: CASSPEYGSGPSTDTQYF. CDR3 in DNA: TGTGCCAGCAGCCCCGAGTATGGTAGCGGACCTAGCACAGATACGCAGTATTTT. The chain employs TRBV7-9 and TRBJ2-3; possibly TRBD2 for D (6 bases). With 5 bases removed from V and 0 bases from J, the gap between germline ends came to 21 bases. Germline assignment: CDR1 SEHNR and CDR2 FQNEAQ (reference sequence). The CDR3 loop spans 18 amino acids.

The genes are TRBV2 and TRBJ1-2; D remains unclear. V was clipped by 2 bases and J by 7 bases, with 17 bases between them. CDR1 is SNHLY and CDR2 is FYNNEI in the germline V gene. This CDR3 is 15 amino acids long. CDR3 coding DNA: TGTGCCAGCAGTGAATTAATACCGGGAAACGGTGGCTACACCTTC. Translated: CASSELIPGNGGYTF. The whole variable domain, filled in from reference TRBV2 and TRBJ1-2, reads EPEVTQTPSHQVTQMGQEVILRCVPISNHLYFYWYRQILGQKVEFLVSFYNNEISEKSEIFDDQFSVERPDGSNFTLKIRSTKLEDSAMYFCASSELIPGNGGYTFGSGTRLTVV.

The chain combines TRBV2 with TRBJ1-2; D is perhaps TRBD1 (6 bases). The CDR3 sequence is 14 residues long. The germline V gene has CDR1 SNHLY and CDR2 FYNNEI. Between the trimmed V and J ends, which lost 2 bases and 2 bases, there was a span of 9 bases. The CDR3 loop is CASSESGTNYGYTF. The CDR3 nucleotides read TGTGCCAGCAGTGAATCAGGGACAAACTATGGCTACACCTTC.

As to this clone: Germline and junction disagree at one end, which may indicate a read error. The chain uses TRBV7-9 and TRBJ1-1, with 9 positions matching TRBD1. CDR1 is SEHNR, CDR2 FQNEAQ, per germline (reference sequence). The CDR3 sequence is 15 residues long. The CDR3 sequence: CSSSLVGQGNTEAFF. The CDR3 nucleotides read TGTTCCAGCAGCTTAGTGGGACAGGGGAACACTGAAGCTTTCTTT.

The chain is built from TRBV5-4 and TRBJ2-3; the D gene is possibly TRBD2 (7 bases). From germline, CDR1 is SGHNT and CDR2 YYREEE (reference sequence). The CDR3 covers 17 residues. The V end was cut by 0 bases, the J end by 1 base, with 15 bases between. In DNA form, the CDR3 reads TGTGCCAGCAGCTTGGACAGGGCTCGGGGGGGCACAGATACGCAGTATTTT. Translated: CASSLDRARGGTDTQYF. The full variable domain, completed using reference TRBV5-4 and TRBJ2-3, is ETGVTQSPTHLIKTRGQQVTLRCSSQSGHNTVSWYQQALGQGPQFIFQYYREEENGRGNFPPRFSGLQFPNYSSELNVNALELDDSALYLCASSLDRARGGTDTQYFGPGTRLTVL.

This sequence joins TRBV7-9 and TRBJ1-4; D remains unclear. V gave up 3 bases and J gave up 2 bases, with 10 bases separating them. The CDR3 is 15 amino acids. Looked up from germline, CDR1 is SEHNR and CDR2 is FQNEAQ (reference sequence). DNA for the CDR3: TGTGCCAGCAGCTTCTCGAGTAGTACTAATGAAAAACTGTTTTTT. Its translation is CASSFSSSTNEKLFF.

This clone was detected only a few times. The CDR3 is CASSKFERQGAAGELFF. DNA of the CDR3: TGTGCCAGCAGCAAATTTGAACGACAGGGGGCCGCCGGGGAGCTGTTTTTT. V and J are TRBV21-1 and TRBJ2-2; whether TRBD1, the table's D call, matches the DNA was not checked. TRBV21-1 is annotated as a pseudogene. The CDR3 runs 17 residues.

The table lists this clone with a count of one. The chain employs TRBV5-1 and TRBJ2-7, with TRBD1 matching over 10 bases. V was pared by 2 bases and J by 3 bases, with 5 bases of the junction left unmatched. Germline CDR1 is SGHRS and CDR2 is YFSETQ. The CDR3 has 15 residues. CDR3 amino acids: CASSFEDRGHYEQYF. The CDR3 region has the DNA TGCGCCAGCAGCTTCGAAGACAGGGGGCACTACGAGCAGTACTTC.